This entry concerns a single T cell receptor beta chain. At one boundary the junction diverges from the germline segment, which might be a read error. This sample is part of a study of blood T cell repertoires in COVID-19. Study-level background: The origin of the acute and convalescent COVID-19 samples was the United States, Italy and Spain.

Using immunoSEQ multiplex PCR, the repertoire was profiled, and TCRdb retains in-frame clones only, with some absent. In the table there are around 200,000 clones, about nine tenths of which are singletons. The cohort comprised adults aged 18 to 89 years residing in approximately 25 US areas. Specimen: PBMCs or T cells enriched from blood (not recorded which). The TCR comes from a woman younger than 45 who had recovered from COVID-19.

The CDR3 DNA sequence: TGTGCCAGCAGCCAAGAAGGAAGGTCAGGGGTTGGTTTC. Residues: CASSQEGRSGVGF. This sequence joins TRBV3-1 (or the pseudogene TRBV3-2) and TRBJ1-2, with D possibly TRBD1 on 6 matching bases. The germline V gene encodes CDR1 LGHDT and CDR2 YNNKEL (reference sequence). CDR3 length: 13 residues.